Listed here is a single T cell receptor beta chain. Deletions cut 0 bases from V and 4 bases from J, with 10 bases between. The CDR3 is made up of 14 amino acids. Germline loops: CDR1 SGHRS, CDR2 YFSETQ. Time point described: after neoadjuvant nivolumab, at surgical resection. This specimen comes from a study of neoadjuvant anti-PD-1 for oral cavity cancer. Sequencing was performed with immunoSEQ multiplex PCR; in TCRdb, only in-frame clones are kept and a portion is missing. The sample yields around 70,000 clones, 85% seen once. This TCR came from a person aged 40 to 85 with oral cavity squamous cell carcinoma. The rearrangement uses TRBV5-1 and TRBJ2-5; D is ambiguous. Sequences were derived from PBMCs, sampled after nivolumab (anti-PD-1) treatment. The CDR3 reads CASSLVQSGETQYF. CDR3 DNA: TGCGCCAGCAGCTTGGTACAGTCGGGAGAGACCCAGTACTTC. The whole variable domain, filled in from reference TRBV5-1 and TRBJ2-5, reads KAGVTQTPRYLIKTRGQQVTLSCSPISGHRSVSWYQQTPGQGLQFLFEYFSETQRNKGNFPGRFSGRQFSNSRSEMNVSTLELGDSALYLCASSLVQSGETQYFGPGTRLLVL.